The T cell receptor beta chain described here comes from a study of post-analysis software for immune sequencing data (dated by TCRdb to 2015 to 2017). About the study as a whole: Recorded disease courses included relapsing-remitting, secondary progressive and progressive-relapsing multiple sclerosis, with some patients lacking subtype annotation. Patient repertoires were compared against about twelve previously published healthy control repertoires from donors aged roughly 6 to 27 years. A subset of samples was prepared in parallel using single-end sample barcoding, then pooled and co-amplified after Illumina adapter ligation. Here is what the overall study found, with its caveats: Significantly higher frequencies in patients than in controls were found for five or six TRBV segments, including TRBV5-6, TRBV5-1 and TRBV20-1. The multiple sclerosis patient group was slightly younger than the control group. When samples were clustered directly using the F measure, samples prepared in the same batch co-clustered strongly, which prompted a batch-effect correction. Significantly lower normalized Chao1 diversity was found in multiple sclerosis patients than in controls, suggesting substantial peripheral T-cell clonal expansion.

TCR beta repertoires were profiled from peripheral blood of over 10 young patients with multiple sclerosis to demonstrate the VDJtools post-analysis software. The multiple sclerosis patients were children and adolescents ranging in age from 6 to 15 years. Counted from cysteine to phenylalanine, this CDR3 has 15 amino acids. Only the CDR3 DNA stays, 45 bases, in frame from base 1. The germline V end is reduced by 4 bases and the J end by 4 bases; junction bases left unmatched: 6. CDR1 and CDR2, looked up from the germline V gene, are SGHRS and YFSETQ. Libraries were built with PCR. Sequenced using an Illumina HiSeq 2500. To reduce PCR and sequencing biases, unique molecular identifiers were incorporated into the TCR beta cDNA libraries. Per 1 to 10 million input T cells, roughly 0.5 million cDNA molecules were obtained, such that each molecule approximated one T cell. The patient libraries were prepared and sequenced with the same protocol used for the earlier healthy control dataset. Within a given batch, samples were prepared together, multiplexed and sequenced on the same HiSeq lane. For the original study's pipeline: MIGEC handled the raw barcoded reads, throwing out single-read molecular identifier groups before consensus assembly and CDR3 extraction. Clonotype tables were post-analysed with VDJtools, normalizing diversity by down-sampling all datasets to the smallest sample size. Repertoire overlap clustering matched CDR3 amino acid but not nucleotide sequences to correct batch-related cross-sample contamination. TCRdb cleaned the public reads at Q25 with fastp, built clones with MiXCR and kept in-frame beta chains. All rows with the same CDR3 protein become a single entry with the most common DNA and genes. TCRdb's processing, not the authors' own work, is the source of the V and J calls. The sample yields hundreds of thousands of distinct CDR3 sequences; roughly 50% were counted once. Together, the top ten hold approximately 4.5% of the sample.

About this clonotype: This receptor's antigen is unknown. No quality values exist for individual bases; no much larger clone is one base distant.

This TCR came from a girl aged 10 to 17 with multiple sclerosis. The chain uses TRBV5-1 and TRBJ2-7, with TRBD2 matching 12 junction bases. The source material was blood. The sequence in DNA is TGCGCCAGCAGCGGGGGACTAGCGGGCCTTTACGAGCAGTACTTC. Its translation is CASSGGLAGLYEQYF.